The source of this T cell receptor (beta chain) is a study of shared clonotypes between healthy human individuals. Here immunoSEQ multiplex PCR was the method, and the copy in TCRdb shows in-frame clones only, minus some. Of millions of clones listed, roughly 94% are singletons. The CDR3 is made up of 17 amino acids. Per germline, CDR1 MDHEN and CDR2 SYDVKM. The junction had 8 bases not matched to a gene; V was cut back by 2 bases and J by 2 bases. The sequenced sample consisted of naive CD4+ T cells sorted from blood. As for subset: CD45RA+ positively selected. This clonotype was sampled from a man aged 18 to 35 in good health. The rearrangement uses TRBV28 and TRBJ2-7; TRBD2 matches at 11 bases. The DNA for the CDR3 is TGTGCCAGCAGTTTACCCCATGGGACTAGCGGAACCTACGAGCAGTACTTC. This encodes CASSLPHGTSGTYEQYF.